This TCR beta chain was recovered during a study of vaccination and CD4 T cells after COVID-19. Turning to the study itself: At a median around 72 days (range 14 to 241) after dose two, post-vaccine samples were obtained.

V shed 8 bases, J shed 1 base, and the junction held 3 bases outside the gene matches. Germline CDR1 reads MNHNS; CDR2 reads SASEGT. The CDR3 has 15 amino acids. Concerning this clonotype: Its antigen is currently unknown.

The Oncomine TCR Beta short-read assay generated sequence data from the DNA of cultured CD4+ T cells. TCRdb itself ran the PCR reads through MiXCR, one entry per CDR3 protein. The table lists 9,700 or so distinct CDR3 sequences, 60% of them singletons. The treatment is: approximately nine-day PBMC culture with coronavirus spike peptide pools or control peptides (ViraFEST assay). CD4+ T cells that came from the unexposed donor were collected before the COVID-19 pandemic (2011-2018). Each well received about 2.1 million PBMCs, cultured with about 9.1 IU/ml IL-2 and about 9.9 ug/ml peptide pools. Half-medium replacement with fresh IL-2 medium took place on days 3 and 7. Available cell numbers determined whether unexposed-donor CD4+ T cells were probed with SARS-CoV-2 S/N and four cold-coronavirus spikes.

What was sequenced was CD4+ T cells from blood, cultured in vitro. This sequence joins TRBV6-1 and TRBJ1-6; 9 bases are shared with TRBD1. This receptor was obtained from a human donor in good health. As DNA, the CDR3 is TGTGCCAGCCGGGACAGGGCGTCCTATAATTCACCCCTCCACTTT. This sequence encodes CASRDRASYNSPLHF.